These 29 T cell receptor beta chains came from one sample sequenced in a study of blood T cell repertoires in COVID-19. Produced via immunoSEQ multiplex PCR; TCRdb's table is partial and in-frame only. The sample holds about 390,000 clones, approximately 87% seen once. Specimen: PBMCs or T cells enriched from blood (not recorded which). These receptors were taken from a woman aged 45-60 years who had recovered from COVID-19.

The V and J genes are TRBV3-1 (or the pseudogene TRBV3-2) and TRBJ1-6, with a possible D match to TRBD1 (6 bases). Trimming removed 2 bases from V and 6 bases from J, with 11 bases in between. CDR1 is LGHDT, CDR2 YNNKEL, per germline (reference sequence). The CDR3 sequence is 15 residues long. The CDR3 region is CASSQTGLFNSPLHF. CDR3 nucleotide sequence: TGTGCCAGCAGCCAAACAGGGCTGTTTAATTCACCCCTCCACTTT.

This clone showed up just a few times. The V gene is TRBV7-8, the J gene TRBJ1-4, with D maybe TRBD1 (6 bases). Trimming stripped 5 bases from V and 3 bases from J, with 13 bases between. The CDR3 runs 15 residues. Germline CDR1 and CDR2: SGHVS and FQNEAQ. The chain's CDR3 is CASSQKGGANEKLFF. As DNA, the CDR3 is TGTGCCAGCAGCCAAAAAGGGGGGGCTAATGAAAAACTGTTTTTT.

V is TRBV2 and J is TRBJ2-1; a possible D gene is TRBD1 (6 bases). This CDR3 has 13 amino acids. Trimming took off 7 bases at V and 8 bases at J, with 15 bases between the two ends. CDR1 and CDR2 (germline): SNHLY, FYNNEI. CDR3 DNA: TGTGCCAGCAACCCACGGACAGCCGATGAGCAGTTCTTC. Protein sequence: CASNPRTADEQFF. The complete variable domain, with remaining parts taken from reference TRBV2 and TRBJ2-1, reads EPEVTQTPSHQVTQMGQEVILRCVPISNHLYFYWYRQILGQKVEFLVSFYNNEISEKSEIFDDQFSVERPDGSNFTLKIRSTKLEDSAMYFCASNPRTADEQFFGPGTRLTVL.

This chain connects TRBV19 to TRBJ2-6, with 9 bases fitting TRBD1. CDR1 and CDR2 from the germline V gene are LNHDA and SQIVND (reference sequence). J lost 3 bases, V lost 10 bases, and 13 bases had no gene match. The CDR3 is 17 amino acids. The CDR3 nucleotides are TGTGCCAAGTACCGGGACAGGGAGTTTTATGGGGCCAACGTCCTGACTTTC. It encodes CAKYRDREFYGANVLTF. The full variable domain, completed using reference TRBV19 and TRBJ2-6, is DGGITQSPKYLFRKEGQNVTLSCEQNLNHDAMYWYRQDPGQGLRLIYYSQIVNDFQKGDIAEGYSVSREKKESFPLTVTSAQKNPTAFYLCAKYRDREFYGANVLTFGAGSRLTVL.

This clone was detected once. V usage is TRBV3-1 (or the pseudogene TRBV3-2) and J usage is TRBJ1-5; a possible D gene is TRBD1 (6 bases). The CDR3 runs to 17 residues. The germline CDR1 and CDR2 sequences are LGHDT and YNNKEL (reference sequence). Trimming left V 5 bases short and J 3 bases short, with 20 bases between. The CDR3 nucleotides read TGTGCCAGCAGCTCCCGGACAGATCTCGCTCACAATCAGCCCCAGCATTTT. Encoded protein: CASSSRTDLAHNQPQHF.

Concerning this clone itself: The junction and the germline gene differ at one end; a read error may be behind it. The chain carries TRBV7-7 and TRBJ1-3, with no clear D. The CDR3 loop spans 13 amino acids. The germline V gene has CDR1 SSHAT and CDR2 FNYEAQ (reference sequence). DNA of the CDR3: TGTGCTAGCAGCTCGGGTACTGGAAACACCATATATTTT. Its protein is CASSSGTGNTIYF. The complete variable domain, with remaining parts taken from reference TRBV7-7 and TRBJ1-3, reads GAGVSQSPRYKVTKRGQDVTLRCDPISSHATLYWYQQALGQGPEFLTYFNYEAQPDKSGLPSDRFSAERPEGSISTLTIQRTEQRDSAMYRCASSSGTGNTIYFGEGSWLTVV.

The gene calls are TRBV27 and TRBJ1-6; D unresolved. The CDR3 is 16 residues long. Germline V CDR1 and CDR2: MNHEY, SMNVEV (reference sequence). Trimming stripped 4 bases from V and 1 base from J, with 11 bases between. CDR3 residues: CASSSRVRSYNSPLHF. The CDR3 DNA reads as TGTGCCAGCAGTTCGAGGGTGAGGTCCTATAATTCACCCCTCCACTTT.

With regard to this clone: An end of the junction does not agree with germline; a read error may underlie this. The chain joins TRBV7-7 to TRBJ2-1; no reliable D call. The V gene's germline CDR1 is SSHAT and CDR2 FNYEAQ (reference sequence). The CDR3 runs to 15 residues. CDR3 nucleotide sequence: TGTGCTAGCAGGCGCGGTATAGCCGGTAACGATGAGCAGTTCTTC. Translation gives CASRRGIAGNDEQFF.

The chain has TRBV2 and TRBJ2-3, with a possible D match to TRBD1 (6 bases). The CDR3 is 13 amino acids. Trimming pared 7 bases from V and 6 bases from J, leaving 14 bases between. Germline V gene lookup returns CDR1 SNHLY and CDR2 FYNNEI. The CDR3 DNA sequence: TGTGCCAGCACTCAGGGGTTAGGGGATACGCAGTATTTT. Translation: CASTQGLGDTQYF.

V and J are TRBV12-3 or TRBV12-4 and TRBJ2-1; D might be TRBD2 (5 bases). The length of the CDR3 is 13 residues. Trimming removed 5 bases at V and 7 bases at J, with 12 bases between. CDR3 DNA sequence: TGTGCCAGCAGTGATCGGACTGGAAATGAGCAGTTCTTC. It is translated as CASSDRTGNEQFF.

V gene TRBV30 combines with J gene TRBJ2-7; D might be TRBD1 (6 bases). The ends were cut back, 5 bases at V and 6 bases at J, with 23 bases in the middle. The CDR3 contains 15 residues. Germline V gene sequence: CDR1 GTSNPN, CDR2 SVGIG (reference sequence). This chain's CDR3 is CAWVLPGVNVFEQYF. DNA of the CDR3: TGTGCCTGGGTGTTACCAGGGGTAAACGTCTTCGAGCAGTACTTC.

V and J are TRBV15 and TRBJ1-2, with D maybe TRBD1 (5 bases). CDR1 LNHNV and CDR2 YYDKDF come from the germline V gene (reference sequence). Trimming removed 3 bases from V and 7 bases from J, with 21 bases in between. CDR3 size: 16 residues. The CDR3 loop reads CATSSGVAGTDRGYTF. The CDR3 nucleotides read TGTGCCACCAGCAGTGGGGTAGCGGGGACGGACCGTGGCTACACCTTC. Variable domain in full (rest from reference TRBV15 and TRBJ1-2): DAMVIQNPRYQVTQFGKPVTLSCSQTLNHNVMYWYQQKSSQAPKLLFHYYDKDFNNEADTPDNFQSRRPNTSFCFLDIRSPGLGDTAMYLCATSSGVAGTDRGYTFGSGTRLTVV.

V gene TRBV19 combines with J gene TRBJ1-2; D ambiguous. The CDR3 loop spans 13 amino acids. The V and J ends lost 3 bases and 7 bases respectively, with 12 bases between them. Germline V gene data show CDR1 as LNHDA and CDR2 as SQIVND (reference sequence). This CDR3 is CASSITSRSGYTF. In DNA, the CDR3 is TGTGCCAGTAGTATTACTTCTAGAAGTGGCTACACCTTC.

This chain links TRBV28 with TRBJ2-7; 8 bases line up with TRBD2. The CDR3 covers 15 residues. CDR1 is MDHEN and CDR2 is SYDVKM in the germline V gene. V lost 2 bases, J lost 3 bases, and 6 bases stayed unmatched. DNA of the CDR3: TGTGCCAGCAGTTTAGGCGGGGGGCTTGTCTACGAGCAGTACTTC. Translated: CASSLGGGLVYEQYF.

The CDR3 sequence: CASSYFRQPDSPLHF. CDR3 nucleotide sequence: TGTGCCAGCAGTTACTTTAGACAGCCTGATTCACCCCTCCACTTT. This sequence joins TRBV6-5 and TRBJ1-6, with D possibly matching TRBD1 (5 bases). Germline values: CDR1 MNHEY, CDR2 SVGAGI. V lost 1 base, J lost 8 bases, and 12 bases lay in between. The CDR3 is 15 amino acids.

This rearrangement joins TRBV4-2 to TRBJ1-1, with 10 bases fitting TRBD1. Germline V lookup: CDR1 LGHNA, CDR2 YNFKEQ. The V and J ends lost 4 bases and 5 bases, in that order; junction bases with no gene match: 4. The CDR3 sequence is 14 residues long. The CDR3 DNA sequence: TGTGCCAGCAGCCTGAGACAGGGGGCAACTGAAGCTTTCTTT. Its protein is CASSLRQGATEAFF.

The rearrangement links TRBV19 to TRBJ2-1; maybe TRBD1 (5 bases). Germline V gene sequence: CDR1 LNHDA, CDR2 SQIVND (reference sequence). CDR3 size: 11 residues. The V and J ends lost 3 bases and 11 bases respectively, with 8 bases between them. The DNA for the CDR3 is TGTGCCAGTAGTATCTTGGACAAGCAGTTCTTC. Its protein is CASSILDKQFF.

The chain links TRBV7-6 to TRBJ2-1; TRBD1 matches at 9 bases. J was trimmed by 1 base and V by 2 bases; bases with no gene match: 9. The length of the CDR3 is 18 residues. Germline CDR1 SGHVS, CDR2 FNYEAQ. The CDR3 spells CASSLMGQGIGSYNEQFF. The DNA for the CDR3 is TGTGCCAGCAGCTTAATGGGACAGGGAATTGGTTCCTACAATGAGCAGTTCTTC.

The chain combines TRBV6-5 with TRBJ1-2, with 9 bases lining up with TRBD1. V lost 4 bases, J lost 6 bases, and 12 bases stayed unmatched. There are 16 residues in the CDR3. Germline CDR1 and CDR2: MNHEY and SVGAGI. In DNA, the CDR3 is TGTGCCAGCAGTTTGGACAGGGGCCTGTTTCCGGATGGCTACACCTTC. This encodes CASSLDRGLFPDGYTF.

The chain joins TRBV6-1 to TRBJ1-2; 8 bases agree with TRBD1. This CDR3 is 14 amino acids long. The V gene end was trimmed by 3 bases and the J gene end by 4 bases; junction bases not matched to a gene: 4. The germline gives CDR1 MNHNS, CDR2 SASEGT. CDR3 region: CASSETGASYGYTF. The CDR3 nucleotides are TGTGCCAGCAGTGAGACAGGGGCTAGCTATGGCTACACCTTC.

In its sample, this clone was seen once. The chain links TRBV28 to TRBJ2-5; 12 bases line up with TRBD2. The CDR3 runs to 16 residues. J lost 1 base, V lost 5 bases, and 5 bases had no gene match. Germline V gene sequence: CDR1 MDHEN, CDR2 SYDVKM. The CDR3: CASSPGLAGLQETQYF. DNA of the CDR3: TGTGCCAGCAGTCCCGGACTAGCGGGGCTCCAAGAGACCCAGTACTTC.

Turning to this clone: Other DNA sequences in this specimen translate into the identical CDR3. The genes are TRBV7-9 and TRBJ1-1; D perhaps matches TRBD1 (5 bases). CDR1 is SEHNR and CDR2 is FQNEAQ in the germline V gene (reference sequence). The CDR3 sequence is 14 residues long. Deletions cut 5 bases from V and 1 base from J, with 11 bases between. The chain's CDR3 is CASSLGRGNTEAFF. CDR3 DNA sequence: TGTGCCAGCAGCCTCGGGAGGGGGAACACTGAAGCTTTCTTT.

The chain carries TRBV19 and TRBJ1-5, with 10 positions matching TRBD1. Germline assignment: CDR1 LNHDA and CDR2 SQIVND (reference sequence). V dropped 2 bases and J dropped 6; count of bases not matched to a gene: 4. The CDR3 extends over 15 amino acids. In nucleotides, the CDR3 is TGTGCCAGTAGTATACCAGACAGGGGGCTTCAGCCCCAGCATTTT. Protein: CASSIPDRGLQPQHF.

The chain has TRBV19 and TRBJ1-2, with TRBD1 matching 10 bases. Trimming took 10 bases from V and 7 from J; bases not matched to a gene: 9. The germline CDR1 and CDR2 sequences are LNHDA and SQIVND (reference sequence). The CDR3 is 13 amino acids. The CDR3 spells CATGTGDGTGYTF. CDR3 nucleotide sequence: TGTGCCACAGGGACAGGGGATGGGACTGGCTACACCTTC.

The chain couples TRBV4-1 to TRBJ1-5; D unresolved. The V gene's germline CDR1 is MGHRA and CDR2 YSYEKL. This CDR3 comprises 14 residues. The V gene lost 3 bases and the J gene lost 2 bases, with 8 bases spanning the gap. For the CDR3, the DNA is TGCGCCAGCAGCCAGGGAGACGGCAATCAGCCCCAGCATTTT. It specifies CASSQGDGNQPQHF.

The chain has TRBV24-1 and TRBJ2-3; the match to TRBD1 covers 7 bases. This CDR3 is 13 amino acids long. Germline V gene sequence: CDR1 KGHDR, CDR2 SFDVKD. V was clipped by 7 bases and J by 7 bases; unmatched bases: 7. CDR3 coding DNA: TGTGCCACCAGAGAAACAGGGGACAATACGCAGTATTTT. Its protein product is CATRETGDNTQYF.

The CDR3 loop reads CAWMGQAGSPLHF. The CDR3, as DNA: TGTGCCTGGATGGGACAGGCAGGCTCACCCCTCCACTTT. The genes are TRBV30 and TRBJ1-6; the match to TRBD1 covers 8 bases. Trimming at V came to 4 bases and at J to 10 bases, leaving 6 bases not matched to a gene. Germline assignment: CDR1 GTSNPN and CDR2 SVGIG (reference sequence). The length of the CDR3 is 13 residues.

J is TRBJ2-7 and V is TRBV29-1; TRBD1 matches 10 bases. The CDR3 is 15 amino acids. CDR1 is SQVTM and CDR2 is ANQGSEA in the germline V gene. V shed 3 bases and J 1 base; nucleotides not matched to a gene: 6. The CDR3 region is CSVDLGTGASYEQYF. As DNA, the CDR3 is TGCAGCGTTGATTTAGGGACAGGGGCTTCCTACGAGCAGTACTTC.

The rearrangement uses TRBV4-3 and TRBJ2-3, with 7 positions matching TRBD2. Germline V gives CDR1 LGHNA, CDR2 YSLEER. The CDR3 length is 17 residues. The V segment lost 0 bases and the J segment 0 bases; nucleotides outside the gene matches: 6. CDR3 amino acids: CASSQDPAGPSTDTQYF. The CDR3 region has the DNA TGCGCCAGCAGCCAAGATCCAGCGGGGCCTAGCACAGATACGCAGTATTTT.